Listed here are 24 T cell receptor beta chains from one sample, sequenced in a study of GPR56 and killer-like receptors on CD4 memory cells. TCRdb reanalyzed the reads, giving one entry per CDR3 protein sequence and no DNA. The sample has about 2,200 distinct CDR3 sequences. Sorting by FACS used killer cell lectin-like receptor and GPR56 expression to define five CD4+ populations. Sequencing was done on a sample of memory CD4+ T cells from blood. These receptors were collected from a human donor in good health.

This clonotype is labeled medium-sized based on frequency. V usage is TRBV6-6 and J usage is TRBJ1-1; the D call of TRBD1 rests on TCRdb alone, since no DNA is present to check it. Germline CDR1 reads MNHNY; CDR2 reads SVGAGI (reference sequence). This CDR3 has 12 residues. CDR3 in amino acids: CAARRGGAEAFF.

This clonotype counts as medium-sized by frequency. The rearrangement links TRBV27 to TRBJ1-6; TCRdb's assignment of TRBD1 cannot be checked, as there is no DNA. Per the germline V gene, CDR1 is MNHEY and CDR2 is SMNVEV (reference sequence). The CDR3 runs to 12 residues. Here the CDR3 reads CASRDRGSPLHF.

CDR3: CASNLEDRGDPGNYGYTF. The chain recombines TRBV11-2 with TRBJ1-2; lacking DNA, the TRBD1 call made by TCRdb goes unchecked. The CDR3 spans 18 residues. Germline V gives CDR1 SGHAT, CDR2 FQNNGV.

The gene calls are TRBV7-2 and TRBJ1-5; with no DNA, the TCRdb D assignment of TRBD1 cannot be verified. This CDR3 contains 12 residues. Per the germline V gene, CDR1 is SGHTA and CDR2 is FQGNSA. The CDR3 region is CASSQGAGAQHF.

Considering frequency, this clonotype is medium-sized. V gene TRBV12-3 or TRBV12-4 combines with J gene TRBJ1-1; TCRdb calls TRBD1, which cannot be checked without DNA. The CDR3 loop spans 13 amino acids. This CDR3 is CASTHDRGTEAFF.

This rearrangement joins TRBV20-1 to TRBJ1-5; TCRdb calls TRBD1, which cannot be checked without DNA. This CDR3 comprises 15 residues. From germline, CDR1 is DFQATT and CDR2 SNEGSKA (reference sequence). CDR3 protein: CSARAGTASNQPQHF.

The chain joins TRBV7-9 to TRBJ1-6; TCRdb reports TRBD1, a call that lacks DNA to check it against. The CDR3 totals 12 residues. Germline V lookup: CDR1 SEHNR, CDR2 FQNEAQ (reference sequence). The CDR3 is CASSIGGASLHF.

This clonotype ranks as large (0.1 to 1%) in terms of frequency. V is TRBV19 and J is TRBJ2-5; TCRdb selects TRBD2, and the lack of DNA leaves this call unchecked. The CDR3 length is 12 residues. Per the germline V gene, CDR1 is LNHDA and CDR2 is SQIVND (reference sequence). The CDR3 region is CASRLAGETQYF.

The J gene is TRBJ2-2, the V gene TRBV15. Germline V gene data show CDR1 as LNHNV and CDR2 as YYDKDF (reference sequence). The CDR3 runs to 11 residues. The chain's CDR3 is CATLGTGELFF.

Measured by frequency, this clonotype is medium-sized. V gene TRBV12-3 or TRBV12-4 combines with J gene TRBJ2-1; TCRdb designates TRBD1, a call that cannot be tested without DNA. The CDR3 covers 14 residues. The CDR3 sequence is CASLQGGSYNEQFF.

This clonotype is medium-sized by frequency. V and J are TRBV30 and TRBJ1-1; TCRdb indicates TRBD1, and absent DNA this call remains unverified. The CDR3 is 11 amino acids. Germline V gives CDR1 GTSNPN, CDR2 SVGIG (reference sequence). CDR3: CAWNPGLGAFF.

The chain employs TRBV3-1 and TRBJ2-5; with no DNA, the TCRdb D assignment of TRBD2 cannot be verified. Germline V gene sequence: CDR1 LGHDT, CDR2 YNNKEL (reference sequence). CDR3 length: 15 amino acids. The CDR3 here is CASSQSGGARETQYF.

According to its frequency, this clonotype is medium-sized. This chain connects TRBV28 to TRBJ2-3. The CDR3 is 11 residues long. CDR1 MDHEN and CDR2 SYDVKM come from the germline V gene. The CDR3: CASIGADTQYF.

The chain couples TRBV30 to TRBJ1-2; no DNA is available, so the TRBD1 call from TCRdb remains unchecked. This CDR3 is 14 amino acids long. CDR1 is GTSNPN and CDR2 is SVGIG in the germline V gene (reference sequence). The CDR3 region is CAWSLQGSGDGYTF.

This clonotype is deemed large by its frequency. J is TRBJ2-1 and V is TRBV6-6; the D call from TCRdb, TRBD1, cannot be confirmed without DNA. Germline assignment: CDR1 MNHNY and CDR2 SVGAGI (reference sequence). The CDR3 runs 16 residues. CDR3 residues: CASSSHQGTFLNEQFF.

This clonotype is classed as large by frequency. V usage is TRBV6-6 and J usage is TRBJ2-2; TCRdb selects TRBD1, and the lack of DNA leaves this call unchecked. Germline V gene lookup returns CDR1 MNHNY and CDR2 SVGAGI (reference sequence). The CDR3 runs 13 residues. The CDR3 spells CAGSLGGTGELFF.

CDR3 residues: CSGVSGAAGMGNQPQHF. The chain combines TRBV20-1 with TRBJ1-5; TCRdb selects TRBD1, and the lack of DNA leaves this call unchecked. Per germline, CDR1 DFQATT and CDR2 SNEGSKA (reference sequence). This CDR3 has 17 residues.

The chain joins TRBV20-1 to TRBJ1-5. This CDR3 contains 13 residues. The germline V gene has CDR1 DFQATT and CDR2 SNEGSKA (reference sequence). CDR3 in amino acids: CSAREAGNQPQHF.

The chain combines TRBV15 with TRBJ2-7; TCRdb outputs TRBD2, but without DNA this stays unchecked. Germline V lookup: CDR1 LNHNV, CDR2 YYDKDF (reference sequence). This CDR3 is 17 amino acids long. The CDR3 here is CATSTVGGTRRRYEQYF.

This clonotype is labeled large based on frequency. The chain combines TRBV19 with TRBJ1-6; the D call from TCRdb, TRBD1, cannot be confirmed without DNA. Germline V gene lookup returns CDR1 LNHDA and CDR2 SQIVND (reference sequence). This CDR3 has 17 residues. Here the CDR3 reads CASSTRQGTNLNSPLHF.

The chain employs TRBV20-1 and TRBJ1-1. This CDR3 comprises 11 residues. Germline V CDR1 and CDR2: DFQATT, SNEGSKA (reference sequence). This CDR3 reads CSARRNTEAFF.

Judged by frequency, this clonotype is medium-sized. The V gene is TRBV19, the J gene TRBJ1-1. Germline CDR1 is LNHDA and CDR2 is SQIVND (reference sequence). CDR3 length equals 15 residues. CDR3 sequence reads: CASSPRRRGNTEAFF.

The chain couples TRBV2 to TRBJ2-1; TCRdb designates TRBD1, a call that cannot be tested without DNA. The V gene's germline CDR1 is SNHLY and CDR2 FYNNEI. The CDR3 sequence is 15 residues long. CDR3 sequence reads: CASSASGIPGNEQFF.

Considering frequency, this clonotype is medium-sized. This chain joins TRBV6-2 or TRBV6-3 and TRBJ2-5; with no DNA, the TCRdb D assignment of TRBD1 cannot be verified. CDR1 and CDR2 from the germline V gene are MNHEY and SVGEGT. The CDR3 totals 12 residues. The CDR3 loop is CASEGGSETQYF.